Listed below are T cell receptor beta chains from one sample, sequenced in a study of blood T cell repertoires in COVID-19. Method: immunoSEQ multiplex PCR; TCRdb's copy keeps in-frame clones and lacks some. The data contain hundreds of thousands of clones, roughly four fifths of them singletons. Sequencing used peripheral blood. The receptors were sampled from a man older than 75 with acute or convalescent COVID-19. Each CDR3 is given with its conserved first and last residue. D genes are given only for firm matches. Clone size is stated in some rows and not others, as once, few, many or a class when expanded.

d_call	clone_size	v_call	j_call	cdr3_nt	cdr3_aa
TRBD2	.	TRBV4-1	TRBJ2-1	TGCGCCAGCAGCCAAGAAGCAAGCGGGATTCCCAGGAGGCAGTTCTTC	CASSQEASGIPRRQFF
.	.	TRBV12-3/TRBV12-4	TRBJ2-7	TGTGCCAGCAGTTTGCAGGGCCACGAGCAGTACTTC	CASSLQGHEQYF
TRBD1	.	TRBV5-1	TRBJ1-1	TGCGCCAGCAGCTTGGAGGGACAGGGGCACCCCACTGAAGCTTTCTTT	CASSLEGQGHPTEAFF
.	.	TRBV4-1	TRBJ1-4	TGCGCCAGCAGCCAGACAGTTACTAATGAAAAACTGTTTTTT	CASSQTVTNEKLFF
TRBD2	.	TRBV24-1	TRBJ2-1	TGTGCCACCAGTGAGAGACTAGCGGGGGGAAACTACAATGAGCAGTTCTTC	CATSERLAGGNYNEQFF
TRBD1	.	TRBV5-4	TRBJ1-6	TGTGCCAGCAGCTTTTCGGGAAACAGGGGACGGGGTTCACCCCTCCACTTT	CASSFSGNRGRGSPLHF
.	once	TRBV4-1	TRBJ1-6	TGCGCCAGCAGTCAGATAGGTACAGTCCTCTTGGCTAATTCACCCCTCCACTTT	CASSQIGTVLLANSPLHF
TRBD1	.	TRBV18	TRBJ1-1	TGTGCCAGCTCCCAAGGACAGGGCGGAACTGAAGCTTTCTTT	CASSQGQGGTEAFF
TRBD2	.	TRBV19	TRBJ2-7	TGTGCCAGTAGTATATATTTTCCGGGGGGGGCGAGAAGGTCCTACGAGCAGTACTTC	CASSIYFPGGARRSYEQYF
TRBD2	.	TRBV18	TRBJ2-7	TGTGCCAGCTCACTCTCCGGGACTAGCGGGGGGTACGAGCAGTACTTC	CASSLSGTSGGYEQYF
.	.	TRBV6-5	TRBJ1-2	TGTGCCAGCAGGCAGGACAGAACGAGCTATGGCTACACCTTC	CASRQDRTSYGYTF
.	.	TRBV18	TRBJ2-7	TGTGCCAGCTCACCACAATCAGGTACCCCCTACGAGCAGTACTTC	CASSPQSGTPYEQYF
.	.	TRBV21-1	TRBJ2-3	TGTGCCAGCAGCAAAGAGGTAGGGAGGGGGGTCACAGATACGCAGTATTTT	CASSKEVGRGVTDTQYF
.	.	TRBV24-1	TRBJ1-4	TGTGCCACCAGTGACCTCCGGGGAAAACTGTTTTTT	CATSDLRGKLFF
TRBD2	.	TRBV5-1	TRBJ2-2	TGCGCCAGCAGCGTGGGACTAGCGAGCACCGGGGAGCTGTTTTTT	CASSVGLASTGELFF
.	.	TRBV5-1	TRBJ2-7	TGCGCCAGCAGCTTGGGGGCAGGGGGGACCTACGAGCAGTACTTC	CASSLGAGGTYEQYF
.	.	TRBV7-2	TRBJ2-2	TGTGCCAGCAGCTTAGATAAGCCTACCGGGGAGCTGTTTTTT	CASSLDKPTGELFF
.	few	TRBV7-2	TRBJ2-7	TGTGCCAGCAGCTTAGGGGTAGTTGGGGGGGCCCGGGAGCAGTACTTC	CASSLGVVGGAREQYF
TRBD1	once	TRBV29-1	TRBJ1-1	TGCAGCGTTGTGGTAGGGACAGGGAACACTGAAGCTTTCTTT	CSVVVGTGNTEAFF
.	.	TRBV12-3/TRBV12-4	TRBJ2-7	TGTGCCAGCAGTTCTCCTACTAACCACGAGCAGTACTTC	CASSSPTNHEQYF
TRBD1	.	TRBV5-1	TRBJ2-6	TGCGCCAGCAGGTCAACAGGGGGCGCGTCAGGGGCCAACGTCCTGACTTTC	CASRSTGGASGANVLTF
.	.	TRBV6-1	TRBJ1-2	TGTGCCAGCAGTGAAGCCGATTGGGGCAGGAGCACCTATGGCTACACCTTC	CASSEADWGRSTYGYTF
TRBD1	.	TRBV24-1	TRBJ2-3	TGTGCCACCAAATCCCGGGACAGCGCAGATACGCAGTATTTT	CATKSRDSADTQYF
.	.	TRBV6-5	TRBJ2-7	TGTGCCAGCAGCGCCCCAGGGACCTACGAGCAGTACTTC	CASSAPGTYEQYF
.	.	TRBV7-2	TRBJ1-2	TGTGCCAGCAGCTTAGGGACTTCTAACTATGGCTACACCTTC	CASSLGTSNYGYTF
.	.	TRBV19	TRBJ2-1	TGTGCCAGTAGTATAGATACCGGGACCTACAATGAGCAGTTCTTC	CASSIDTGTYNEQFF
TRBD1	.	TRBV5-6	TRBJ2-5	TGTGCCAGCAGCCCCCCGGGACAGGGTGGAGAGACCCAGTACTTC	CASSPPGQGGETQYF
.	.	TRBV5-8	TRBJ2-5	TGTGCCAGCAGCTTGAGAGGTGGGGGGGAGACCCAGTACTTC	CASSLRGGGETQYF
TRBD1	.	TRBV28	TRBJ2-3	TGTGCCAGCAGCATACAGGGGATAGGTAGTAATACGCAGTATTTT	CASSIQGIGSNTQYF
.	.	TRBV10-3	TRBJ1-1	TGTGCCATCAGCCCACGGGATATGAACACTGAAGCTTTCTTT	CAISPRDMNTEAFF
TRBD1	.	TRBV27	TRBJ1-2	TGTGCCAGCAGTTTTAACAGGGGGCTCGGAGGCTACACCTTC	CASSFNRGLGGYTF
.	.	TRBV18	TRBJ1-4	TGTGCCAGCTCACTCATGGGGGGACTTGCAACTAATGAAAAACTGTTTTTT	CASSLMGGLATNEKLFF
.	.	TRBV11-2	TRBJ1-2	TGTGCCAGCAGCTTAGATCGCGGGGACCGGAACTATGGCTACACCTTC	CASSLDRGDRNYGYTF
.	.	TRBV11-3	TRBJ2-2	TGTGCCAGCAGCTCAAGACTGGGTAACACCGGGGAGCTGTTTTTT	CASSSRLGNTGELFF
.	few	TRBV28	TRBJ1-2	TGTGCCAGCAGTCCGCGGTTCGGTCATGGCTACACCTTC	CASSPRFGHGYTF
.	.	TRBV6-1	TRBJ1-1	TGTGCCAGCAGATTGACAGGTACTGAAGCTTTCTTT	CASRLTGTEAFF
.	.	TRBV14	TRBJ1-3	TGTGCCAGCAGCCGAGACTTCTCTGGAAACACCATATATTTT	CASSRDFSGNTIYF
TRBD2	few	TRBV28	TRBJ2-4	TGTGCCAGCAGTTTTTCCGGCGGGGGGGACATTCAGTACTTC	CASSFSGGGDIQYF
TRBD2	.	TRBV5-6	TRBJ2-7	TGTGCCAGCAGCTTGGGAGCGGGAGCAGTCTACGAGCAGTACTTC	CASSLGAGAVYEQYF
.	.	TRBV24-1	TRBJ1-5	TGTGCCACCAGCCCACAGGGTATTGATCAGCCCCAGCATTTT	CATSPQGIDQPQHF
.	.	TRBV11-2	TRBJ1-2	TGTGCCAGCAGCTTGGAAGGGGTCGGCTACACCTTC	CASSLEGVGYTF
.	.	TRBV24-1	TRBJ2-2	TGTGCCACCAGTGAAATCGCGACAGCTTTACACACCGGGGAGCTGTTTTTT	CATSEIATALHTGELFF
TRBD2	.	TRBV7-8	TRBJ2-2	TGTGCCAGCAGCTTAGCGCGGACTAGCCCCACCGGGGAGCTGTTTTTT	CASSLARTSPTGELFF
TRBD2	once	TRBV5-1	TRBJ2-1	TGCGCCAGCAGCTCGTCGCCGGGACTAGCGGGCAATGAGCAGTTCTTC	CASSSSPGLAGNEQFF
.	once	TRBV3-1/TRBV3-2	TRBJ2-7	TGTGCCAGCAGCCAAGCTCCAGGGCCCTACGAGCAGTACTTC	CASSQAPGPYEQYF
.	.	TRBV19	TRBJ1-1	TGTGCCAGTAGAGGAGAGGGACATATGAACACTGAAGCTTTCTTT	CASRGEGHMNTEAFF
.	.	TRBV18	TRBJ2-5	TGTGCCAGCTCACTACAGAGACAAGAGACCCAGTACTTC	CASSLQRQETQYF
TRBD2	.	TRBV5-1	TRBJ2-1	TGCGCCAGCAGCTTGAGGCGGGGGGGCCAGGGACGGAGCTCCTACAATGAGCAGTTCTTC	CASSLRRGGQGRSSYNEQFF
TRBD1	.	TRBV3-1/TRBV3-2	TRBJ2-5	TGTGCCAGCAGCCAAGATTGGGAGGAGACAGGGGCGCTTGAACCTAAAATGGCCCAGTACTTC	CASSQDWEETGALEPKMAQYF
.	.	TRBV18	TRBJ1-1	TGTGCCAGCTCACCAATGGGGAGGACTGAAGCTTTCTTT	CASSPMGRTEAFF
.	.	TRBV21-1	TRBJ2-2	TGTGCCTCCAGGAGGGGAAGCGGGAGGGAAAACACCGGGGAGCTGTTTTTT	CASRRGSGRENTGELFF
TRBD2	.	TRBV18	TRBJ2-4	TGTGCCAGCTCCCGGGGGGGGGCCAAAAACATTCAGTACTTC	CASSRGGAKNIQYF
.	.	TRBV20-1	TRBJ2-1	TGCAGTGCTAGAGATTTTAGAGAGCAGTTCTTC	CSARDFREQFF
TRBD1	.	TRBV19	TRBJ2-1	TGTGCCAGTACCTCATATGGCGGAAGGCAGGGGGAGACGGTCGATGAGCAGTTCTTC	CASTSYGGRQGETVDEQFF
.	.	TRBV5-1	TRBJ2-3	TGCGCCAGCAGCTTGGAGGCGGGTCTTCGCACAGATACGCAGTATTTT	CASSLEAGLRTDTQYF
TRBD2	.	TRBV6-6	TRBJ2-3	TGTGCCAGCAGCCTTACCTTTCCCGGGACTAGCGGGGTTAGCACAGATACGCAGTATTTT	CASSLTFPGTSGVSTDTQYF
.	once	TRBV12-3/TRBV12-4	TRBJ1-2	TGTGCCAGCAGTAAGGGGTATGGCTACACCTTC	CASSKGYGYTF